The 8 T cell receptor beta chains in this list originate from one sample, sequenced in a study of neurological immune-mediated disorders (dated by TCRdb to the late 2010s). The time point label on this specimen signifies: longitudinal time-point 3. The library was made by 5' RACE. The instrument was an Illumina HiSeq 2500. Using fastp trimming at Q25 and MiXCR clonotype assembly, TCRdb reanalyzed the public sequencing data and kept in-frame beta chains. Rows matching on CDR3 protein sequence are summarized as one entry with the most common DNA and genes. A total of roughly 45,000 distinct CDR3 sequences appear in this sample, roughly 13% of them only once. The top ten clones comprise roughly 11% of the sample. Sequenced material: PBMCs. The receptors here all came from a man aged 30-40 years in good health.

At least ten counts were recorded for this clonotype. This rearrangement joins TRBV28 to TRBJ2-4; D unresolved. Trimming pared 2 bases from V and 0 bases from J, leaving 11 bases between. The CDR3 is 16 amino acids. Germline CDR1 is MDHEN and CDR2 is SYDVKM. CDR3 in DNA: TGTGCCAGCAGTTTAGTGGGGAAGGGAGCCAAAAACATTCAGTACTTC. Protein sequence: CASSLVGKGAKNIQYF.

CDR3 sequence reads: CASSRSSHTDTQYF. CDR3 nucleotide sequence: TGTGCCAGCAGCCGGTCTTCCCACACAGATACGCAGTATTTT. V and J are TRBV6-4 and TRBJ2-3; D is unclear. V gave up 6 bases and J gave up 2 bases, with 12 bases separating them. The CDR3 covers 14 residues. Germline loops: CDR1 MRHNA, CDR2 SNTAGT.

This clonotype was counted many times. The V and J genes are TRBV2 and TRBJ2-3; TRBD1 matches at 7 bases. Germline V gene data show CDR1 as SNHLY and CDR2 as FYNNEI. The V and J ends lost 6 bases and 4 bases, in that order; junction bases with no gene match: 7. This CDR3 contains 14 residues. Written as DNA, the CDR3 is TGTGCCAGCAGGGCGACAGGGTACGCAGATACGCAGTATTTT. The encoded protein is CASRATGYADTQYF.

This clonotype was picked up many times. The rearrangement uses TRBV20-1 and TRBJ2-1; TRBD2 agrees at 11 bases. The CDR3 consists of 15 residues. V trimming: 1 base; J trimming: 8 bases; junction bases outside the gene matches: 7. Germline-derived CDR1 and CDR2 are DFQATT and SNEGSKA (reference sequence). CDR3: CSARGLTSGIHEQFF. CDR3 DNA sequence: TGCAGTGCTAGAGGGCTGACTAGCGGGATACATGAGCAGTTCTTC.

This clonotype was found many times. As DNA, the CDR3 is TGCAGTGCGGGACTAGCATATGAGCAGTTCTTC. It codes for CSAGLAYEQFF. V and J are TRBV20-1 and TRBJ2-1; TRBD2 agrees at 9 bases. V lost 6 bases, J lost 8 bases, and 2 bases stayed unmatched. Germline V gene lookup returns CDR1 DFQATT and CDR2 SNEGSKA (reference sequence). The length of the CDR3 is 11 residues.

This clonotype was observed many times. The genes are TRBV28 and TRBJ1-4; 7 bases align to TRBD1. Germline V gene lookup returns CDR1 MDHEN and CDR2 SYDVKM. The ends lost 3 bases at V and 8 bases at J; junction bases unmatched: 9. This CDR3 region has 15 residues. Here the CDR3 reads CASSLGQGVLEKLFF. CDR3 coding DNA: TGTGCCAGCAGTTTGGGGCAGGGGGTTTTAGAAAAACTGTTTTTT.

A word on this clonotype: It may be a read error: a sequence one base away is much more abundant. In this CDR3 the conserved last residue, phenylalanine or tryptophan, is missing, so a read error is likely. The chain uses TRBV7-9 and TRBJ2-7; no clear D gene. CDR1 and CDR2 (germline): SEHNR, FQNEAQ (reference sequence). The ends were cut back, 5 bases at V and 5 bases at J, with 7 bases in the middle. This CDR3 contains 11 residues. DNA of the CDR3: TGTGCCAGCAGCCCCCCGAACGAGCAGTACTCC. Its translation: CASSPPNEQYS.

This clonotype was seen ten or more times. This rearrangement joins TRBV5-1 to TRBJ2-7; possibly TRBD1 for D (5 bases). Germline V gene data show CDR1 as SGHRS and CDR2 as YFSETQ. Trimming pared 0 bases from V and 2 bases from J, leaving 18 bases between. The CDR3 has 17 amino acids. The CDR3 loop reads CASSLDWTQGLPYEQYF. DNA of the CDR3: TGCGCCAGCAGCTTGGATTGGACACAAGGCCTCCCCTACGAGCAGTACTTC.